This T cell receptor beta chain was recovered during a study of T-cell reconstitution after alpha-beta-depleted transplantation in children. Unique molecular identifiers were incorporated when the TCRbeta library was constructed. TCRdb called the PCR reads again in MiXCR, with one record for every CDR3 protein. The sample lists around 360,000 distinct CDR3 sequences; 10% were seen once. From germline, CDR1 is ENHRY and CDR2 SYGVKD. The CDR3 is made up of 17 amino acids. Trimming cost V 0 bases and J 5 bases, with 19 bases left between them. This clonotype was seen ten or more times. The chain recombines TRBV10-3 with TRBJ1-2; D is unclear. The clonotype originates from a human donor who donated a stem cell graft to a child with acute lymphoblastic leukemia. Sequencing was performed on PBMCs from the stem cell graft donor, taken from the stem cell graft. DNA for the CDR3: TGTGCCATCAGTGAGTCTTATCTTACCGGTAGGCGGTATGGCTACACCTTC. It is translated as CAISESYLTGRRYGYTF.